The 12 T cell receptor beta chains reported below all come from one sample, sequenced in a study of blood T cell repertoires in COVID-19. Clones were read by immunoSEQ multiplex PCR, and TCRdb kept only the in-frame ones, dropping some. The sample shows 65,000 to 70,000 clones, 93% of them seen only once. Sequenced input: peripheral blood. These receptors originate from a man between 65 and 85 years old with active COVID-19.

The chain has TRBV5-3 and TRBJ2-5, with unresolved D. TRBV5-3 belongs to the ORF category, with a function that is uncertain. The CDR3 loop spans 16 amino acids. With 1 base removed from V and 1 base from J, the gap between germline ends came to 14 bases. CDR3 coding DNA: TGTGCCAGAAGCTTGCTCGGAAAGGAGATCCAAGAGACCCAGTACTTC. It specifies CARSLLGKEIQETQYF.

The CDR3 here is CASSHGTGNYGYTF. CDR3 DNA sequence: TGTGCCAGCAGTCATGGTACCGGGAACTATGGCTACACCTTC. The J gene is TRBJ1-2, the V gene TRBV11-2, with D hard to call. The germline gives CDR1 SGHAT, CDR2 FQNNGV. This CDR3 region has 14 residues. With 6 bases removed from V and 2 bases from J, the gap between germline ends came to 13 bases.

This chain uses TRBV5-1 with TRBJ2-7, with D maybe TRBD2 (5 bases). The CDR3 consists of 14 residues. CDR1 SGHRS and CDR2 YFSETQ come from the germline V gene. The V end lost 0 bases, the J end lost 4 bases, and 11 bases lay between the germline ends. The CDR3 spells CASSLVYGVYEQYF. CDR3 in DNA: TGCGCCAGCAGCTTGGTTTACGGGGTGTACGAGCAGTACTTC.

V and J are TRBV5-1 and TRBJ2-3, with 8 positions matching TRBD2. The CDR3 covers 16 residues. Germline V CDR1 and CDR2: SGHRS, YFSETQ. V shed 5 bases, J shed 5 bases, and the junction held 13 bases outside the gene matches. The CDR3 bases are TGCGCCAGCAGTCAACTAGCGGCAAAAGCAAAAGATACGCAGTATTTT. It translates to CASSQLAAKAKDTQYF.

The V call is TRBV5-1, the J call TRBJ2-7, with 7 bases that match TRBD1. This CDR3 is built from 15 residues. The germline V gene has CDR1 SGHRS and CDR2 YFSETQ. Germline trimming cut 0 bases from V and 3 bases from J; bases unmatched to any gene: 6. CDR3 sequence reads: CASSLARGSGYEQYF. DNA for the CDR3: TGCGCCAGCAGCTTGGCCAGGGGGAGCGGCTACGAGCAGTACTTC.

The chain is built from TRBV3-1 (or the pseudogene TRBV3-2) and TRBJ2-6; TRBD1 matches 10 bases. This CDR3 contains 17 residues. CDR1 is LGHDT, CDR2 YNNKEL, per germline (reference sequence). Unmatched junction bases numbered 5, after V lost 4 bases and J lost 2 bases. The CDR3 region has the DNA TGTGCCAGCAGCCGATCCGGGACAGGGGCTGGGGCCAACGTCCTGACTTTC. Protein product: CASSRSGTGAGANVLTF.

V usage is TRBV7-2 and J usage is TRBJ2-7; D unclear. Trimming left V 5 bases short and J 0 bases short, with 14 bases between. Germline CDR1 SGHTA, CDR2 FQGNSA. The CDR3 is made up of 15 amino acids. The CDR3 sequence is CASSQDSRPSYEQYF. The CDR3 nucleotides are TGTGCCAGCAGCCAAGACTCCCGTCCCTCCTACGAGCAGTACTTC.

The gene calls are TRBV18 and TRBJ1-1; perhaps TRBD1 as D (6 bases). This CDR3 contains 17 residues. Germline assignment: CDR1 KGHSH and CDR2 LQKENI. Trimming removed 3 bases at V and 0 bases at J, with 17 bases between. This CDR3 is CASSPSRGIPMNTEAFF. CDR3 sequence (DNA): TGTGCCAGCTCACCGAGTAGGGGGATTCCTATGAACACTGAAGCTTTCTTT.

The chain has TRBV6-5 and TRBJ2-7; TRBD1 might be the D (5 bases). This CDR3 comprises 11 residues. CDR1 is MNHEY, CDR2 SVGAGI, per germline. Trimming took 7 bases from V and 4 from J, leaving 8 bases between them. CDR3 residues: CASIQGYEQYF. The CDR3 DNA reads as TGTGCCAGCATCCAGGGATACGAGCAGTACTTC.

The CDR3 sequence: CSVAGVTGLSDTQYF. The CDR3 DNA reads as TGCAGCGTTGCGGGTGTGACAGGGCTCTCCGATACGCAGTATTTT. This chain joins TRBV29-1 and TRBJ2-3; 7 nucleotides match TRBD1. V gave up 4 bases and J gave up 6 bases; unmatched junction bases: 13. This CDR3 comprises 15 residues. In germline, CDR1 is SQVTM, CDR2 ANQGSEA.

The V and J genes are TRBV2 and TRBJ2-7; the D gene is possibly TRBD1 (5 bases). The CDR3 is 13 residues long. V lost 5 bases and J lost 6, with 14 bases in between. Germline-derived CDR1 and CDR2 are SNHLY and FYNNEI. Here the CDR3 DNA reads TGTGCCAGCAGTCAACTCAGGGCGTTCGAGCAGTACGTC. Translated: CASSQLRAFEQYV.

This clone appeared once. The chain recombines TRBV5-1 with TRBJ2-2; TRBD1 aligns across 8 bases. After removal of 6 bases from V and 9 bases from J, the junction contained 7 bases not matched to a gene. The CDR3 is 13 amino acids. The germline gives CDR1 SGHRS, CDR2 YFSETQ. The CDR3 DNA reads TGCGCCAGCACCATGACAGGGGACCGGGAGCTGTTTTTT. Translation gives CASTMTGDRELFF.